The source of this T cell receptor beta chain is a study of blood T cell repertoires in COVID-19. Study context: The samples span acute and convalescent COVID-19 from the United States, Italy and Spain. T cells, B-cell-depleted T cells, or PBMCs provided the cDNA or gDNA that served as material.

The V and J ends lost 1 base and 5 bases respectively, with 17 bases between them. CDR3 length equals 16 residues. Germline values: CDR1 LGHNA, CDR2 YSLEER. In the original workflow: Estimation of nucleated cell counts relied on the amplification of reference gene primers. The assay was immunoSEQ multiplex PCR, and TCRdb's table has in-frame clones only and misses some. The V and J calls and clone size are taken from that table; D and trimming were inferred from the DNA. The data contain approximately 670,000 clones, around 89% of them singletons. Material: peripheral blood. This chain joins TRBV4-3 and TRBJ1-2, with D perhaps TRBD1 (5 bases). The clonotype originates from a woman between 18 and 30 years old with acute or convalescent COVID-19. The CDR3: CASSQVTGRGVYGYTF. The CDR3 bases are TGCGCCAGCAGCCAAGTTACTGGTCGGGGGGTATATGGCTACACCTTC.